A selection of T cell receptor beta chains follows, all from one sample in a study of OX40 agonist ivuxolimab in advanced cancers. Generated by immunoSEQ multiplex PCR, the TCRdb table keeps only in-frame clones and is missing some. In the table there are 22,000 or so clones, roughly 82% of which are singletons. Sequencing used CD4+ or CD8+ T cells sorted from blood, obtained in a trial of the OX40 agonist ivuxolimab. Every receptor here comes from an adult with an advanced solid tumor such as melanoma, head and neck, liver or kidney cancer. CDR3s include the opening cysteine and the closing phenylalanine or tryptophan. The D gene is left open where the match is weak. Clone size is not always given. Where it is, it says once, few, many or a class for expanded clones.

d_call j_call clone_size cdr3_length v_call cdr3_nt cdr3_aa
NA TRBJ1-1 NA 14 TRBV4-1 TGCGCCAGCAGCCTTTCGGACGGGAACACTGAAGCTTTCTTT CASSLSDGNTEAFF
NA TRBJ1-6 medium-sized 17 TRBV4-3 TGCGCCAGCAGCCAAGGGTGGCAGGACTCCTATAATTCACCCCTCCACTTT CASSQGWQDSYNSPLHF
TRBD1 TRBJ2-1 NA 15 TRBV5-1 TGCGCCAGCAGCTCCCCGGGACAGGTCAGGGATGAGCAGTTCTTC CASSSPGQVRDEQFF
NA TRBJ2-7 NA 16 TRBV4-3 TGCGCCAGCAGCCAAGATAGGTGGGCAGCCTCCTACGAGCAGTACTTC CASSQDRWAASYEQYF
NA TRBJ2-7 NA 15 TRBV27 TGTGCCAGCAATTCCAGGACAGTAATGTCCTACGAGCAGTACTTC CASNSRTVMSYEQYF
NA TRBJ2-1 NA 12 TRBV29-1 TGCAGCGTGGGGGGAGTAGGGGATGAGCAGTTCTTC CSVGGVGDEQFF
NA TRBJ2-1 NA 13 TRBV19 TGTGCCAGTAGTCTCGGGGTTTACAATGAGCAGTTCTTC CASSLGVYNEQFF
NA TRBJ2-3 NA 14 TRBV4-3 TGCGCCAGCAGCCAAGGGATTAGCACAGATACGCAGTATTTT CASSQGISTDTQYF
NA TRBJ1-1 large 17 TRBV30 TGTGCCTGGAGTTTGGGGGCAGGGACCCTCTTGGACACTGAAGCTTTCTTT CAWSLGAGTLLDTEAFF
TRBD2 TRBJ2-3 NA 15 TRBV7-7 TGTGCTAGCAGCCGAGGGACTAGCGAAACAGATACGCAGTATTTT CASSRGTSETDTQYF
NA TRBJ1-2 NA 12 TRBV6-5 TGTGCCAGCAGTTTACCAGGGCATGGCTACACCTTC CASSLPGHGYTF
NA TRBJ1-6 few 15 TRBV6-6 TGTGCCAGCAGTTACCTTCAGGGCGGTAATTCACCCCTCCACTTT CASSYLQGGNSPLHF
TRBD2 TRBJ2-7 few 15 TRBV7-2 TGTGCCAGCAGCTTAGGCGGGGGGAGTTCCTACGAGCAGTACTTC CASSLGGGSSYEQYF
NA TRBJ2-2 NA 16 TRBV11-2 TGTGCCAGCAGCTTAGATCTTGGGGGTGGCACCGGGGAGCTGTTTTTT CASSLDLGGGTGELFF
TRBD2 TRBJ2-1 NA 15 TRBV5-6 TGTGCCAGCAGACAAGGACTAGTTCAACACAATGAGCAGTTCTTC CASRQGLVQHNEQFF
NA TRBJ1-1 NA 14 TRBV19 TGTGCCAGTAGTATTTTTGGAGGCAACACTGAAGCTTTCTTT CASSIFGGNTEAFF
NA TRBJ1-1 NA 13 TRBV6-5 TGTGCCAGCAGGTGGGACGGGAACACTGAAGCTTTCTTT CASRWDGNTEAFF
TRBD1 TRBJ1-1 NA 15 TRBV15 TGTGCCACCAGCACTACTGGACAGGGGAACACTGAAGCTTTCTTT CATSTTGQGNTEAFF
TRBD1 TRBJ1-2 NA 14 TRBV7-2 TGTGCCAGCAGCGACGACGGGACAGGGTTTGGCTACACCTTC CASSDDGTGFGYTF
NA TRBJ2-7 few 11 TRBV21-1 TGTGCCAGCAGCAATACCTACGAGCAGTACTTC CASSNTYEQYF
NA TRBJ1-1 NA 13 TRBV6-5 TGTGCCAGCAGCCTCAGATGGAACACTGAAGCTTTCTTT CASSLRWNTEAFF
NA TRBJ1-5 NA 17 TRBV10-3 TGTGCCACTCGGGACATAGCCTCAAGGGTGAGCAATCAGCCCCAGCATTTT CATRDIASRVSNQPQHF
NA TRBJ1-2 once 15 TRBV7-9 TGTGCCAGAAGCTTGTGTGGGGGGACTAACTATGGCTACACCTTC CARSLCGGTNYGYTF
NA TRBJ1-6 NA 16 TRBV4-3 TGCGCCAGCAGCCAATCGGCAGGGACCTATAATTCACCCCTCCACTTT CASSQSAGTYNSPLHF
NA TRBJ2-1 NA 18 TRBV11-1 TGTGCCAGCAGCCCAGTGGGGGCAGGGGTGAGCTCCTACAATGAGCAGTTCTTC CASSPVGAGVSSYNEQFF
TRBD1 TRBJ1-5 NA 16 TRBV19 TGTGCCAGTAGTTCCTTGACAGGGTATAGCAATCAGCCCCAGCATTTT CASSSLTGYSNQPQHF
TRBD2 TRBJ2-7 NA 19 TRBV6-1 TGTGCCAGCAGTGAACACACTGAACTAGCGGGGGCATCAACCTACGAGCAGTACTTC CASSEHTELAGASTYEQYF
TRBD2 TRBJ2-7 NA 14 TRBV12-5 TGTGCTAGTGGTCCCCGGGGGGGGCCGGACGAGCAGTACTTC CASGPRGGPDEQYF
TRBD2 TRBJ2-2 NA 18 TRBV7-6 TGTGCCAGCAGCTTAGCGTTCGGAGCGGGGGGGCCAAACGGGGAGCTGTTTTTT CASSLAFGAGGPNGELFF
NA TRBJ2-1 once 13 TRBV6-6 TGTGCCAGCAGTTACTCTCCGGTAAATGAGCAGTTCTTC CASSYSPVNEQFF
NA TRBJ2-2 NA 15 TRBV5-4 TGTGCCAGCAGCTTGGCCGGGTACCAGACCGGGGAGCTGTTTTTT CASSLAGYQTGELFF
NA TRBJ2-4 NA 17 TRBV4-3 TGCGCCAGCAGCCCCTCCCCCAAAAGGGGGGCCAAAAACATTCAGTACTTC CASSPSPKRGAKNIQYF
TRBD1 TRBJ2-7 NA 17 TRBV29-1 TGCAGCGTTTCCCGACCTGGGCCAACAGGGGGAGAGTGGGAGCAGTACTTC CSVSRPGPTGGEWEQYF
NA TRBJ1-2 once 14 TRBV6-6 TGTGCCAGCAGTTACTCGGGCCAGGGCGACGGCTACACCTTC CASSYSGQGDGYTF
TRBD1 TRBJ1-1 few 16 TRBV4-2 TGTGCCAGCAGCCCCCGGACAGGGACGTCGGGCACTGAAGCTTTCTTT CASSPRTGTSGTEAFF
NA TRBJ2-3 NA 13 TRBV27 TGTGCCAGCAGTGGCCCCCCCGGGTATACGCAGTATTTT CASSGPPGYTQYF
NA TRBJ2-5 NA 15 TRBV4-1 TGCGCCAGCAGCCAAGAAGATATTGAGCAAGAGACCCAGTACTTC CASSQEDIEQETQYF
NA TRBJ1-3 NA 15 TRBV19 TGTGCCAGTGCTCGGACGGCAGTCTCTGGAAACACCATATATTTT CASARTAVSGNTIYF
NA TRBJ1-2 NA 15 TRBV9 TGTGCCAGCAGCGGCCAGGGGACACCCCTCAATGGCTACACCTTC CASSGQGTPLNGYTF
NA TRBJ2-7 NA 13 TRBV7-9 TGTGCCAGCAGCTCCAAGCGAGGGAACGAGCAGTACTTC CASSSKRGNEQYF
NA TRBJ1-1 NA 13 TRBV9 TGTGCCAGCAGCGCTGGGGGGGGGCCTGAAGCTTTCTTT CASSAGGGPEAFF
TRBD1 TRBJ2-7 once 15 TRBV5-5 TGTGCCAGCAGTTCTCCGGGACAGGGGATCTACGAGCAGTACTTC CASSSPGQGIYEQYF